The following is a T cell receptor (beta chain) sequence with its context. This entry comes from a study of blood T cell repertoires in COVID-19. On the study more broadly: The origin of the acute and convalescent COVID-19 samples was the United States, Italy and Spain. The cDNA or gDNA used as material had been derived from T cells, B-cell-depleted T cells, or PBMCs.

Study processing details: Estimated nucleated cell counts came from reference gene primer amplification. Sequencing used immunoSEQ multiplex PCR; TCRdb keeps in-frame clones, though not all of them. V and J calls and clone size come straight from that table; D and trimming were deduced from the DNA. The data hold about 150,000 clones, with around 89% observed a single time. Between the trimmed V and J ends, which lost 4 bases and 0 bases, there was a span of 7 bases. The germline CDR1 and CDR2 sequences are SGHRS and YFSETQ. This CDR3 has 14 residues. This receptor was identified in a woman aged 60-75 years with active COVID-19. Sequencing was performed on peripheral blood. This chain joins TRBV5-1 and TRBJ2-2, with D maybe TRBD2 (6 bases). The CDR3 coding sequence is TGCGCCAGCAGCCGGGACTCGAACACCGGGGAGCTGTTTTTT. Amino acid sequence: CASSRDSNTGELFF. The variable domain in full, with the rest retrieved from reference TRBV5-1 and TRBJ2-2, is KAGVTQTPRYLIKTRGQQVTLSCSPISGHRSVSWYQQTPGQGLQFLFEYFSETQRNKGNFPGRFSGRQFSNSRSEMNVSTLELGDSALYLCASSRDSNTGELFFGEGSRLTVL.